This TCR beta chain was observed in a study of PD-1 blockade in mismatch repair-deficient tumors. Study background: All were previously treated, progressing patients with about twelve mismatch repair-deficient cancer types.

General observations from the study: Tumor-resident clones, often absent from pretreatment blood, expanded after pembrolizumab and then contracted.

Points on this clone: Its target is unknown.

The CDR3 is 14 amino acids. Per the germline V gene, CDR1 is ENHRY and CDR2 is SYGVKD. V was pared by 2 bases and J by 7 bases, with 9 bases between. Data came from immunoSEQ multiplex PCR; TCRdb stores just in-frame clones and leaves some out. The sample yields 80,000 to 100,000 clones, about 84% seen once. TCR sequencing covered a few patients who responded to pembrolizumab. The V call is TRBV10-3, the J call TRBJ1-6; D possibly corresponds to TRBD1 (5 bases). Sequencing was performed on peripheral blood, taken 12 weeks after starting pembrolizumab. This receptor was taken from an adult with mismatch repair-deficient cancer. CDR3 protein: CAISEEGVNSPLHF. In nucleotides, the CDR3 is TGTGCCATCAGTGAGGAAGGGGTAAATTCACCCCTCCACTTT.